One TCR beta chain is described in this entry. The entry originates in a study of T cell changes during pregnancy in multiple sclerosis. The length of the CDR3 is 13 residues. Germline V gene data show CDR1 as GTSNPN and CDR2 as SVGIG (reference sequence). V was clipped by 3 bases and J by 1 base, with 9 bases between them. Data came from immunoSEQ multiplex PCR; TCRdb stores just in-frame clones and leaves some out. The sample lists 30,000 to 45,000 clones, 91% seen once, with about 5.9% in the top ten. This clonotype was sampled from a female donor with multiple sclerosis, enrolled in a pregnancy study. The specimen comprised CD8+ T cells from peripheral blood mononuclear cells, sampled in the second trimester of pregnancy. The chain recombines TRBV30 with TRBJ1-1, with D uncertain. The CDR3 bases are TGTGCCTGGAGCCCCCACGGGAACACTGAAGCTTTCTTT. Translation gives CAWSPHGNTEAFF.